This TCR beta chain was recorded in a study of glioma-infiltrating T cells after dendritic cell vaccination. The overall study: Patients had newly diagnosed or recurrent glioblastoma and received dendritic cell vaccines. Patients received autologous tumor lysate-pulsed dendritic cell vaccination between about 2002 and 2013.

The PCR used 60 V beta and 13 J beta primers. Profiling relied on immunoSEQ multiplex PCR, and the TCRdb table lists in-frame clones only, not all of them. Of tens of thousands of clones listed, approximately 80% are singletons. Study-wide findings and caveats: Higher pretreatment TIL content predicted longer progression-free time and survival.

V gave up 0 bases and J gave up 2 bases, with 8 bases separating them. CDR1 is SGHDT and CDR2 is YYEEEE in the germline V gene. This CDR3 comprises 14 residues. As for this clone: Its specificity is unknown.

This TCR was recovered from a human donor with glioblastoma. This chain connects TRBV5-6 to TRBJ1-2; possible D gene TRBD1, 6 bases. The source was blood, collected before dendritic cell vaccination. CDR3 sequence reads: CASSLVQGNYGYTF. DNA of the CDR3: TGTGCCAGCAGCTTGGTCCAGGGGAACTATGGCTACACCTTC.